Listed below are T cell receptor beta chains from one sample, sequenced in a study of beta chain features in type 1 diabetes. The assay was immunoSEQ multiplex PCR, and TCRdb's table has in-frame clones only and misses some. Altogether more than 250,000 clones are present, roughly 22% being singletons, with the ten largest covering 0.028%. Sample: naive CD4+ T cells from blood. The receptors stem from a woman between 40 and 55 years old with type 1 diabetes. CDR3s include the opening cysteine and the closing phenylalanine or tryptophan. Each record gives: D gene, J gene, clone size, V gene, CDR3 DNA, CDR3 protein. D genes are given only for firm matches. A row's size may be missing; if present it is once, few, many or a size class.

d_call: TRBD2; j_call: TRBJ2-5; clone_size: -; v_call: TRBV27; cdr3_nt: TGTGCCAGCAGGCCCGGACTAGCGGGAGAGATGGAGACCCAGTACTTC; cdr3_aa: CASRPGLAGEMETQYF
d_call: -; j_call: TRBJ1-5; clone_size: once; v_call: TRBV7-2; cdr3_nt: TGTGCCAGCAGCTCGAACAGGGTAGAGCCCCAGCATTTT; cdr3_aa: CASSSNRVEPQHF
d_call: -; j_call: TRBJ2-5; clone_size: few; v_call: TRBV29-1; cdr3_nt: TGCAGCGTTGAAATGGCAGAAGAGACCCAGTACTTC; cdr3_aa: CSVEMAEETQYF
d_call: -; j_call: TRBJ2-7; clone_size: few; v_call: TRBV25-1; cdr3_nt: TGTGCCAGCAGTGACCCGACAGAGTCCCCCGTGGAGCAGTACTTC; cdr3_aa: CASSDPTESPVEQYF
d_call: TRBD1; j_call: TRBJ2-6; clone_size: -; v_call: TRBV29-1; cdr3_nt: TGCAGCGTTTTGGGACAGGGGACCTCTGGGGCCAACGTCCTGACTTTC; cdr3_aa: CSVLGQGTSGANVLTF
d_call: TRBD2; j_call: TRBJ2-7; clone_size: few; v_call: TRBV5-1; cdr3_nt: TGCGCCAGCAGCTCCGGACTAGCGGCAGTCTACGAGCAGTACTTC; cdr3_aa: CASSSGLAAVYEQYF
d_call: -; j_call: TRBJ2-5; clone_size: few; v_call: TRBV7-2; cdr3_nt: TGTGCGGGGGGTGGGGCTAGAGGAGAGACCCAGTACTTC; cdr3_aa: CAGGGARGETQYF
d_call: -; j_call: TRBJ1-5; clone_size: -; v_call: TRBV30; cdr3_nt: TGTGCCTGGAGTGCCGCGGTGGAGGGCGCCTATAGCAATCAGCCCCAGCATTTT; cdr3_aa: CAWSAAVEGAYSNQPQHF
d_call: -; j_call: TRBJ2-5; clone_size: few; v_call: TRBV29-1; cdr3_nt: TGCAGCGGCGGACGGCGGGAAGAGACCCAGTACTTC; cdr3_aa: CSGGRREETQYF
d_call: -; j_call: TRBJ2-2; clone_size: few; v_call: TRBV9; cdr3_nt: TGTGCCAGCAGCGAAGGGGACTTTCTCACCGGGGAGCTGTTTTTT; cdr3_aa: CASSEGDFLTGELFF
d_call: -; j_call: TRBJ2-7; clone_size: few; v_call: TRBV6-5; cdr3_nt: TGTGCCAGCAGCTTCGGACTGTTATCCTACGAGCAGTACTTC; cdr3_aa: CASSFGLLSYEQYF
d_call: -; j_call: TRBJ1-1; clone_size: -; v_call: TRBV11-2; cdr3_nt: TGTGCCAGCAGCTTGGGACAATTCACTGAAGCTTTCTTT; cdr3_aa: CASSLGQFTEAFF
d_call: TRBD2; j_call: TRBJ2-1; clone_size: few; v_call: TRBV7-2; cdr3_nt: TGTGCCAGCAGCCCCGGGACTAGCGGCAGCTCCTACAATGAGCAGTTCTTC; cdr3_aa: CASSPGTSGSSYNEQFF
d_call: TRBD2; j_call: TRBJ2-1; clone_size: few; v_call: TRBV29-1; cdr3_nt: TGCAGCGTTGAAAGAAGGCGGGAGGGCCTCTATGAGCAGTTCTTC; cdr3_aa: CSVERRREGLYEQFF
d_call: TRBD1; j_call: TRBJ2-7; clone_size: few; v_call: TRBV5-4; cdr3_nt: TGTGCCAGCAGCCCTGACAGGGGGGCCTACGAGCAGTACTTC; cdr3_aa: CASSPDRGAYEQYF
d_call: -; j_call: TRBJ1-2; clone_size: -; v_call: TRBV15; cdr3_nt: TGTGCCACCAGCAGAGATGTCGGGACTCTAGATGGCTACACCTTC; cdr3_aa: CATSRDVGTLDGYTF
d_call: -; j_call: TRBJ2-7; clone_size: -; v_call: TRBV7-3; cdr3_nt: TGTGCCAGCAGCTCCGGGACTTTAGTCCCCTACGAGCAGTACTTC; cdr3_aa: CASSSGTLVPYEQYF
d_call: TRBD2; j_call: TRBJ2-3; clone_size: few; v_call: TRBV28; cdr3_nt: TGTGCCAGCAGCCCTAGCGGAAGCACAGATACGCAGTATTTT; cdr3_aa: CASSPSGSTDTQYF
d_call: TRBD1; j_call: TRBJ2-5; clone_size: few; v_call: TRBV10-3; cdr3_nt: TGTGCCATCAGTGAGACAGGGGCTGGGGAGACCCAGTACTTC; cdr3_aa: CAISETGAGETQYF
d_call: -; j_call: TRBJ2-2; clone_size: -; v_call: TRBV30; cdr3_nt: TGTGCCCAAAGCGGTGCGAACACCGGGGAGCTGTTTTTT; cdr3_aa: CAQSGANTGELFF
d_call: -; j_call: TRBJ2-3; clone_size: -; v_call: TRBV6-6; cdr3_nt: TGTGCCAGCGGGCAATCAGATACGCAGTATTTT; cdr3_aa: CASGQSDTQYF
d_call: TRBD1; j_call: TRBJ2-6; clone_size: -; v_call: TRBV28; cdr3_nt: TGTGCCAGCGAACGACAGGGCAGCTCTGGGGCCAACGTCCTGACTTTC; cdr3_aa: CASERQGSSGANVLTF
d_call: TRBD1; j_call: TRBJ2-6; clone_size: few; v_call: TRBV28; cdr3_nt: TGTGCCAGCAGCCCCTGGACAGGGCAAGGGGCCAACGTCCTGACTTTC; cdr3_aa: CASSPWTGQGANVLTF
d_call: TRBD1; j_call: TRBJ1-5; clone_size: -; v_call: TRBV28; cdr3_nt: TGTGCCAGCAGTCTTCGACAGGGCTATAGCAATCAGCCCCAGCATTTT; cdr3_aa: CASSLRQGYSNQPQHF
d_call: -; j_call: TRBJ2-7; clone_size: -; v_call: TRBV19; cdr3_nt: TGTGCCAGTAGTACCTCGGAGGGAAGCTACGAGCAGTACTTC; cdr3_aa: CASSTSEGSYEQYF
d_call: -; j_call: TRBJ1-1; clone_size: -; v_call: TRBV7-2; cdr3_nt: TGTGCCAGCAGCCTTCGAACAGGACGAACTGAAGCTTTCTTT; cdr3_aa: CASSLRTGRTEAFF
d_call: TRBD1; j_call: TRBJ2-2; clone_size: few; v_call: TRBV2; cdr3_nt: TGTGCCAGCAGTGGGGGACAGGGGAATGGGGAGCTGTTTTTT; cdr3_aa: CASSGGQGNGELFF
d_call: -; j_call: TRBJ1-1; clone_size: -; v_call: TRBV11-2; cdr3_nt: TGTGCCAGCAGCTGGGTTGGAGCTGCAGCTTTCTTT; cdr3_aa: CASSWVGAAAFF
d_call: TRBD2; j_call: TRBJ2-7; clone_size: few; v_call: TRBV4-1; cdr3_nt: TGCGCCAGCAGCCACACTAGCGGGGGCCCTTCCTACGAGCAGTACTTC; cdr3_aa: CASSHTSGGPSYEQYF
d_call: -; j_call: TRBJ2-3; clone_size: -; v_call: TRBV25-1; cdr3_nt: TGTGCCAGCAGTTGGGGAGCCTCCTCCAGCACAGATACGCAGTATTTT; cdr3_aa: CASSWGASSSTDTQYF